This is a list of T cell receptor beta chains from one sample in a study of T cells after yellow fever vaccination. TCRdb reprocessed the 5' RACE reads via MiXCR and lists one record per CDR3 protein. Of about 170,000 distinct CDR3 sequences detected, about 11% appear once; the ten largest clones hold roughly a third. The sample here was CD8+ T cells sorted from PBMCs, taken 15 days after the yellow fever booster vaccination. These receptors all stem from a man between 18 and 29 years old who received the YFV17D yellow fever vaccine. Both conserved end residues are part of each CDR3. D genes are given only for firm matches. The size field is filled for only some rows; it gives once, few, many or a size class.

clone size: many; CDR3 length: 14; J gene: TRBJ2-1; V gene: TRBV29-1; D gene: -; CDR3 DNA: TGCAGCGTGGGCGGGGTCGATCGCTACAATGAGCAGTTCTTC; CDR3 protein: CSVGGVDRYNEQFF
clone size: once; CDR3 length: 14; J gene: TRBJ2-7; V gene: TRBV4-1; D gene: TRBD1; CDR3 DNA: TGCGCCAGCAGCCAAGGAGACAGGGGCTACGAGCAGTACTTC; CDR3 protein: CASSQGDRGYEQYF
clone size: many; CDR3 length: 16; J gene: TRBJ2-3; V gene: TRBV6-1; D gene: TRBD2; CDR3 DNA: TGTGCCAGCAGTGAAGTTTTAGCGGGGGGCACAGATACGCAGTATTTT; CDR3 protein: CASSEVLAGGTDTQYF
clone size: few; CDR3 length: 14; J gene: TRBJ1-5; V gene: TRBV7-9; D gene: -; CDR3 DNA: TGTGCCAGCAGCCATCCAGGGGCCGATCAGCCCCAGCATTTT; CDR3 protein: CASSHPGADQPQHF
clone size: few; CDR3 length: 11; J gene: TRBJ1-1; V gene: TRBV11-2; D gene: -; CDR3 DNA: TGTGCCAGCAGCTTACCCCTCAAAGCTTTCTTT; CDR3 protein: CASSLPLKAFF
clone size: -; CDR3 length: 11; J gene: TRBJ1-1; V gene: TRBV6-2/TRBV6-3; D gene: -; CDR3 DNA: TGTGCCAGCAGAACGACAGGCGAAGCTTTCTTT; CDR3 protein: CASRTTGEAFF
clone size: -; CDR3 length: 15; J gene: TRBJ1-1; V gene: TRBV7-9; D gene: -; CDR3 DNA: TGTGCCAGCAGCCCGGCACAGGGCGTGAACACTGAAGCTTTCTTT; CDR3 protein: CASSPAQGVNTEAFF
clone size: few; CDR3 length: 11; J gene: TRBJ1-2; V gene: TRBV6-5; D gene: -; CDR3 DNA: TGTGCCACCGAAGGGTTAGTTGGCTACACCTTC; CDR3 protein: CATEGLVGYTF
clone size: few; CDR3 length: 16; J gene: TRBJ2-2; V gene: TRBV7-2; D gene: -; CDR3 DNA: TGTGCCAGCAGCTTAGTTGTGCGGACCCCAACCGGGGAGCTGTTTTTT; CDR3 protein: CASSLVVRTPTGELFF
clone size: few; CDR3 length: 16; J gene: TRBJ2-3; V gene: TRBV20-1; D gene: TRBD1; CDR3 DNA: TGCAGTGCTAGCCCCACGGACAGGGCTAGCACAGATACGCAGTATTTT; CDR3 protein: CSASPTDRASTDTQYF
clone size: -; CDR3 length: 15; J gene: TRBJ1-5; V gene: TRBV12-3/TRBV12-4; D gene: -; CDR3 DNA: TGTGCCAGCAGTTTGGACGGAACTGGCAATCAGCCCCAGCATTTT; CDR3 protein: CASSLDGTGNQPQHF
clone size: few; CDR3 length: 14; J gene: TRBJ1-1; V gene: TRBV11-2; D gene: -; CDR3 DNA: TGTGCCAGCAGCGGCGCCACAGGGAACACTGAAGCTTTCTTT; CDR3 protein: CASSGATGNTEAFF
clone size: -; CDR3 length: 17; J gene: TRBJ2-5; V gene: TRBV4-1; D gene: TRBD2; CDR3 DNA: TGCGCCAGCAGCCACTACTCGCGCGGGGGGGCCTGGGAGACCCAGTACTTC; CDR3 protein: CASSHYSRGGAWETQYF
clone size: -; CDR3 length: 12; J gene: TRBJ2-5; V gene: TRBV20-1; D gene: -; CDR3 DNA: TGCAGTGCTAGTGAGAAAGGGGAGACCCAGTACTTC; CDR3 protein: CSASEKGETQYF
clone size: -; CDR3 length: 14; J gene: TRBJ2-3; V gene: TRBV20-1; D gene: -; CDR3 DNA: TGCAGTGCTAGCGGGACAACACGCACAGATACGCAGTATTTT; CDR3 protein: CSASGTTRTDTQYF
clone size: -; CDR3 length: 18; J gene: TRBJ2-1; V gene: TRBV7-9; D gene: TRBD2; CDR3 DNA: TGTGCCAGCAGCTTTACGACTAGCGGGGGGTACTCCTACAATGAGCAGTTCTTC; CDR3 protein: CASSFTTSGGYSYNEQFF
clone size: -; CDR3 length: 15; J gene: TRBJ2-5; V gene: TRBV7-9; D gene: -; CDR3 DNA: TGTGCCAGCAGCTGGGGGTTAGCCCCCCAAGAGACCCAGTACTTC; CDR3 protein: CASSWGLAPQETQYF
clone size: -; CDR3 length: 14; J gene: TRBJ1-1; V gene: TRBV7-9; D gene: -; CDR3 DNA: TGTGCCAGCAGCCCCTGGACAGCGAACACTGAAGCTTTCTTT; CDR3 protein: CASSPWTANTEAFF
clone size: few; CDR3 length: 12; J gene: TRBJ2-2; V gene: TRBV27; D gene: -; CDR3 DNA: TGTGCCAGCAGTTCAGGTGGGAGGGAGCTGTTTTTT; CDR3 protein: CASSSGGRELFF
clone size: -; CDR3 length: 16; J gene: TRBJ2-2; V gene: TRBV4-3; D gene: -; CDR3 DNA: TGCGCCAGCAGCCAAGGAGGGCGGCCCTCGGGCGGGGAGCTGTTTTTT; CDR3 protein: CASSQGGRPSGGELFF
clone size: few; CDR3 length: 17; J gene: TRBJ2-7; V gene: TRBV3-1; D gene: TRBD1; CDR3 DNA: TGTGCCAGCAGCCAGGGTACTATGTCCAGGGGGCTTTGGGAGCAGTACTTC; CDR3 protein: CASSQGTMSRGLWEQYF
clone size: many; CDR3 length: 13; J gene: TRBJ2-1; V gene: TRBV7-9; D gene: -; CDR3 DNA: TGTGCCAGCAGCGCTCAGGGCTGGAATGAGCAGTTCTTC; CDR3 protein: CASSAQGWNEQFF
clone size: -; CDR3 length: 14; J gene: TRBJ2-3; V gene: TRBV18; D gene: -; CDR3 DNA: TGTGCCAGCTCACCAGAGGAGAGGTACGATACGCAGTATTTT; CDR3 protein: CASSPEERYDTQYF
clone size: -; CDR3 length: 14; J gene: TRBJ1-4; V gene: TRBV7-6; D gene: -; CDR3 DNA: TGTGCCAGCAGCCTCGGACAGTTAAATGAAAAACTGTTTTTT; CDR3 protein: CASSLGQLNEKLFF
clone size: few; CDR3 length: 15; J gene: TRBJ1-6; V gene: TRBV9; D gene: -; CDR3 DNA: TGTGCCAGCAGCGAAGAGGGGTCCGGAGGTTCACCCCTCCACTTT; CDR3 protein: CASSEEGSGGSPLHF
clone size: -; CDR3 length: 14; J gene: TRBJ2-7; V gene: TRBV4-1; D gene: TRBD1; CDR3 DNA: TGCGCCAGCAGCCCACCAGGGGGCTTATACGAGCAGTACTTC; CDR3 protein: CASSPPGGLYEQYF
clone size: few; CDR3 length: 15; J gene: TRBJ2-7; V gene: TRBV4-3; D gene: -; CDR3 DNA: TGCGCCAGCAGCCAGGGAACAGGGTGGACCTACGAGCAGTACTTC; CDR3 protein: CASSQGTGWTYEQYF
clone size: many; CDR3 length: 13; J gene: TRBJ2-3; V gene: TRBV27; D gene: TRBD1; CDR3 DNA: TGTGCCAGCAGCTTGGACAGGGCAGATACGCAGTATTTT; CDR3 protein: CASSLDRADTQYF
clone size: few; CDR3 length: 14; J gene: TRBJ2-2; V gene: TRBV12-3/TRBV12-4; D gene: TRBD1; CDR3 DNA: TGTGCCAGCAGTCCCCCGGACAGGGCCGGGGAGCTGTTTTTT; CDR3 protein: CASSPPDRAGELFF
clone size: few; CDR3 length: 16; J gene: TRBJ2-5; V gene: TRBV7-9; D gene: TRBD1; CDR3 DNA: TGTGCCAGCAGCTCTGAGGACAGGGGCGTGAGAGAGACCCAGTACTTC; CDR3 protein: CASSSEDRGVRETQYF
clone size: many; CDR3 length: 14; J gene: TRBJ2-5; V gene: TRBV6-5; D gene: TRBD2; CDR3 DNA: TGTGCCAGCAGTTACCGGGGGGGAGAAGAGACCCAGTACTTC; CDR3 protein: CASSYRGGEETQYF
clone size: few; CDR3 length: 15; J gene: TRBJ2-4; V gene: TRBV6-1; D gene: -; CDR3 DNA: TGTGCCAGCAGTGAAGAGGGGGGGTGGAAAAACATTCAGTACTTC; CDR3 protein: CASSEEGGWKNIQYF
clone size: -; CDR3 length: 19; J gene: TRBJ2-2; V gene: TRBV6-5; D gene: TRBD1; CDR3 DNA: TGTGCCAGCAGTTACCAACTCCGGGACAGCGAATGGTACACCGGGGAGCTGTTTTTT; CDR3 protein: CASSYQLRDSEWYTGELFF
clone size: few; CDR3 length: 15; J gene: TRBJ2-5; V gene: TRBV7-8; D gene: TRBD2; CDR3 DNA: TGTGCCAGCAGCTTAGTAGCGGGCACACAAGAGACCCAGTACTTC; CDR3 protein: CASSLVAGTQETQYF
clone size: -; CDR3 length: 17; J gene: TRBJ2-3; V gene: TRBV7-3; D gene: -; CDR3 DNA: TGTGCCAGCAGCTTCCCAAGTAGCGGACGCAGCACAGATACGCAGTATTTT; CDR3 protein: CASSFPSSGRSTDTQYF
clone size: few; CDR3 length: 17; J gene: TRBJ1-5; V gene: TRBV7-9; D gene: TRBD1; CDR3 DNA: TGTGCCAGCGGACAAACCCCTCGGACAGGCCACAATCAGCCCCAGCATTTT; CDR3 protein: CASGQTPRTGHNQPQHF
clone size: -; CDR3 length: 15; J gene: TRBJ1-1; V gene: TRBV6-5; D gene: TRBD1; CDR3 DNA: TGTGCCAGCAGGTCACCGGGACAGGGGAACACTGAAGCTTTCTTT; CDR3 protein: CASRSPGQGNTEAFF
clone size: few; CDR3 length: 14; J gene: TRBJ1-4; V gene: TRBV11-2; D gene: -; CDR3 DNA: TGTGCCAGCAGCTCCGGGACGGTCAATGAAAAACTGTTTTTT; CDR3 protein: CASSSGTVNEKLFF
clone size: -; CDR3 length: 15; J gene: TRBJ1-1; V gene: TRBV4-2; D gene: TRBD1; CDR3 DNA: TGTGCCAGCAGCCAACTTGACAGGGGGAAAGATGAAGCTTTCTTT; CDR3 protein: CASSQLDRGKDEAFF